This TCR beta chain was recorded in a study of OX40 agonist ivuxolimab in advanced cancers. In the study overall: The patients got ivuxolimab, which is an agonistic anti-OX40 (CD134) antibody. Participants, around 80% male, averaged roughly 60 years of age, ranging from about 20 to 79. Study findings and constraints: Expanded clones were, on average, more numerous among CD8+ T cells than CD4+.

Any history of autoimmune disease or systemic immunosuppression disqualified patients. The CDR3 contains 17 residues. Germline CDR1 SGDLS, CDR2 YYNGEE. The V segment lost 3 bases and the J segment 2 bases; nucleotides outside the gene matches: 6. As for this clone: Its antigen is still unknown.

Sequencing was performed with immunoSEQ multiplex PCR; in TCRdb, only in-frame clones are kept and a portion is missing. The sample has about 29,000 clones, 70% to 90% seen once; the top ten hold around 21%. This clonotype originated in an adult with an advanced solid tumor such as melanoma, head and neck, liver or kidney cancer. This chain connects TRBV9 to TRBJ2-3, with TRBD2 identical over 13 bases. This material consisted of CD4+ or CD8+ T cells sorted from blood, taken in a trial of the OX40 agonist ivuxolimab. CDR3 sequence reads: CASSAGTSGDFTDTQYF. CDR3 nucleotides: TGTGCCAGCAGCGCAGGGACTAGCGGGGACTTCACAGATACGCAGTATTTT.